This T cell receptor beta chain was sequenced during a study of blood T cells in healthy people across ages. A J-beta primer mix and a sample-barcoded 5' primer were used in a second PCR of roughly 7 to 12 cycles. CDR3-containing paired-end reads numbering at least 2.5 million came from each sample. MiXCR, applied by TCRdb to the 5' RACE reads, yields one record per CDR3 protein. The table has 700,000 to 900,000 distinct CDR3 sequences, roughly 26% seen once. Study-wide findings and caveats: The study found TCR beta diversity correlated strongly with naive T cell percentage. Roughly linearly, TCR beta diversity per million T cells fell as age increased.

This clonotype has more than one count but fewer than ten. The target antigen is unknown. This sample was also put to use in a study of T cells of mothers and their children.

The sample comprised blood. The receptor was derived from a boy between 5 and 17 years old in good health.

The CDR3 loop is CASIRLKAGGPFNEQFF. DNA for the CDR3: TGTGCCAGCATACGTTTGAAAGCGGGGGGGCCGTTTAATGAGCAGTTCTTC. This chain joins TRBV12-3 or TRBV12-4 and TRBJ2-1; 10 bases line up with TRBD2. This CDR3 is built from 17 residues. V was clipped by 7 bases and J by 7 bases; unmatched bases: 16.